Given below is one TCR beta chain in context. These data originate in a study of blood T cell repertoires in COVID-19. Study-level information: Samples representing acute and convalescent COVID-19 were sourced from the United States, Italy and Spain. The analysed material was cDNA or gDNA that came from T cells, B-cell-depleted T cells, or PBMCs.

The CDR3 sequence is 15 residues long. Germline V gene sequence: CDR1 SEHNR, CDR2 FQNEAQ (reference sequence). V was pared by 4 bases and J by 9 bases, with 10 bases of the junction left unmatched. In the authors' workflow: Amplified reference gene primers provided the basis for estimating nucleated cell counts. Measured with immunoSEQ multiplex PCR; TCRdb has only the in-frame clones, and not every one. The D gene and trimming were derived from the DNA, and the V and J assignments and clone size from that table. This sample carries about 200,000 clones, around nine tenths of them seen once, and the ten largest clones take around 6.5%.

The chain has TRBV7-9 and TRBJ1-5, with TRBD1 identical over 9 bases. The sequencing input was peripheral blood. This clonotype was obtained from a man aged 60 to 75 who had recovered from COVID-19. CDR3 protein: CASSSGDRALSPQHF. The CDR3 nucleotides are TGTGCCAGCAGCTCCGGGGACAGGGCCCTTTCGCCCCAGCATTTT.